This T cell receptor beta chain was recovered during a study of spatial heterogeneity in lung cancer (dated by TCRdb to the late 2010s). With regard to the full study: Samples were obtained from approximately 77 patients with early-stage, untreated non-small cell lung cancer from the lung TRACERx cohort. At surgery, both alpha and beta chains were TCR-sequenced in over 200 tumor regions, about 64 matched nontumor lung samples and just over 55 PBMC samples. More beta-chain than alpha-chain transcripts were consistently detected, likely reflecting higher beta-chain transcript abundance. TCR alpha and beta repertoires were quantitatively compared across multiple tumor regions, matched nontumor lung and blood in non-small cell lung cancer. Follow-up PBMC samples were sequenced whenever available, with the median time to follow-up being around two years after resection. In the raw uncorrected reads, each unique combination of TCR and UMI appeared more than ten times on average. TCR repertoire features were related to nonsynonymous mutation counts determined by whole-exome sequencing of tumor tissue.

What the work shows at the level of the full study, not this receptor alone: Only roughly 15 patients were included in the comparisons of baseline and follow-up blood repertoires. Ubiquitous expanded tumor TCRs were found in blood more often at tumor resection than at routine follow-up. Additional single-cell paired TCR alpha and beta sequencing was considered necessary to confirm, at a functional level, the hypothesis that regional TCRs recognize regional mutations.

The time point label for this specimen denotes: blood at routine non-recurrence follow-up after resection. TCR sequencing used whole RNA extracted from tumor and nontumor lung tissue, or from cryopreserved PBMC samples, without cell sorting. Only patients with enough RNA available from two or more tumor regions were chosen for TCR sequencing. A note on this clonotype: This clone's antigen is unknown. The sample holds no much larger clone one base away, and base qualities are not on file.

Receptor amplification or capture employed 5' RACE. The sequencing machine was a NextSeq 500. The TCR library protocol attached a unique molecular identifier to each TCR cDNA molecule to allow correction of PCR and sequencing errors. In the original analysis: TCR identification, UMI-based error correction and CDR3 extraction were performed with Decombinator tools. Expanded TCRs were defined as those above a frequency of 2 per 1,000, corresponding to the top 1% of the tumor frequency distribution. Rényi diversity was computed with the R vegan package after subsampling each repertoire 100 times to 5,000 TCRs. CDR3 similarity networks were built from amino acid triplet string-kernel similarity, with CDR3s being connected when pairwise similarity was above 0.82. TCRdb itself trimmed the public reads at Q25 with fastp, ran MiXCR and retained productive beta chains. CDR3 protein sequences are deduplicated, and each keeps its most common genes and DNA. In this record, the V and J calls reflect TCRdb's handling and not the investigators' own analysis. The sample table holds 60,000 to 85,000 distinct CDR3 sequences, of which around 9.3% were seen once. The top ten constitute roughly 1.9% of the sample.

V is shortened by 0 bases, J by 11 bases, and the region joining them spans 9 bases. Based on the germline V gene, the CDR1 and CDR2 sequences are SGDLS and YYNGEE. The CDR3 sequence holds 13 residues, the cysteine and phenylalanine included. Just CDR3 DNA is preserved here, 39 bases in frame from base 1. The rearranged segments are TRBV9 and TRBJ1-6; the D region possibly corresponds to TRBD1 (5 bases align). The sequence was obtained from a female donor with early-stage non-small cell lung cancer. The sequenced sample was PBMCs, obtained at follow-up. The CDR3 reads as follows: CASSVGAGTPLHF. The bases read TGTGCCAGCAGCGTAGGGGCAGGGACACCCCTCCACTTT.